These 11 T cell receptor beta chains share one sample of origin, sequenced in a study of cytomegalovirus exposure and HLA in healthy donors. A multiplex PCR was run with 60 Vbeta primers and 13 Jbeta primers. The method was immunoSEQ multiplex PCR; TCRdb's version includes in-frame clones alone and lacks a portion of them. The sample carries 70,000 to 100,000 clones, 80% recorded once. Sequencing input: PBMCs. These receptors originate from a woman aged 50 to 65 in good health and CMV-seropositive.

This sequence joins TRBV5-6 and TRBJ2-7, with D possibly matching TRBD1 (5 bases). CDR3 length: 15 residues. Germline assignment: CDR1 SGHDT and CDR2 YYEEEE. V was cut by 8 bases and J by 3 bases, with 21 bases left in between. The CDR3 is CASSPSHGHFYEQYV. The CDR3 DNA reads as TGTGCCAGTTCGCCAAGTCACGGACACTTCTACGAGCAGTACGTC.

This rearrangement joins TRBV11-3 to TRBJ2-5; TRBD1 matches at 11 bases. CDR3 size: 15 residues. Germline values: CDR1 SGHNT, CDR2 YENEEA. The V gene end was trimmed by 5 bases and the J gene end by 4 bases; junction bases not matched to a gene: 6. The CDR3 DNA is TGTGCCAGCAGCGCGGACAGGGGGCAGGTAGAGACCCAGTACTTC. As protein: CASSADRGQVETQYF.

J is TRBJ1-1 and V is TRBV10-3; D is unclear. Germline CDR1 and CDR2: ENHRY and SYGVKD. CDR3 size: 12 residues. Trimming left V 2 bases short and J 13 bases short, with 14 bases between. DNA of the CDR3: TGTGCCATCAGTGAGGATCTCACCCGGGGTTTCTTT. Amino acids: CAISEDLTRGFF.

V is TRBV11-2 and J is TRBJ2-5; no firm D call. The CDR3 is 14 residues long. Germline assignment: CDR1 SGHAT and CDR2 FQNNGV. Trimming shortened V by 5 bases and J by 4 bases, and 14 bases separated the two germline ends. The CDR3 is CASSPDRPGETQYF. CDR3 nucleotide sequence: TGTGCCAGCAGCCCCGATCGCCCCGGAGAGACCCAGTACTTC.

J is TRBJ2-1 and V is TRBV7-3; 7 bases match TRBD2. V shed 5 bases and J 5 bases; nucleotides not matched to a gene: 18. The CDR3 runs 18 residues. Germline V lookup: CDR1 SGHTA, CDR2 FQGTGA. The CDR3 protein is CASSPRVGGPFRHNEQFF. In DNA, the CDR3 is TGTGCCAGCAGCCCCCGGGTGGGAGGGCCTTTCCGACACAATGAGCAGTTCTTC.

The CDR3 sequence is CASSERSPAGGIQYF. CDR3 DNA: TGTGCCAGCAGTGAAAGGTCCCCAGCGGGAGGTATTCAGTACTTC. The chain combines TRBV2 with TRBJ2-4; 9 bases fit TRBD2. CDR3 length: 15 residues. Germline lookup yields CDR1 SNHLY and CDR2 FYNNEI. V lost 2 bases and J lost 10; bases outside the gene matches: 9.

The chain combines TRBV13 with TRBJ2-1; TRBD1 matches 10 bases. Germline assignment: CDR1 PRHDT and CDR2 FYEKMQ (reference sequence). The CDR3 is 18 amino acids. Trimming cost V 5 bases and J 0 bases; bases outside gene matches: 10. The CDR3 reads CASSPPGQGLSSYNEQFF. In DNA, the CDR3 is TGTGCCAGCAGCCCGCCGGGACAGGGGCTTAGCTCCTACAATGAGCAGTTCTTC.

This chain connects TRBV19 to TRBJ1-4; D perhaps matches TRBD1 (6 bases). CDR1 and CDR2 (germline): LNHDA, SQIVND (reference sequence). The CDR3 loop spans 14 amino acids. Trimming left V 7 bases short and J 8 bases short, with 17 bases between. The CDR3 here is CASTRQQGGEKLFF. The CDR3 DNA reads TGTGCCAGTACCAGACAACAGGGCGGGGAAAAACTGTTTTTT. The entire variable domain, with the rest obtained from reference TRBV19 and TRBJ1-4, is as follows: DGGITQSPKYLFRKEGQNVTLSCEQNLNHDAMYWYRQDPGQGLRLIYYSQIVNDFQKGDIAEGYSVSREKKESFPLTVTSAQKNPTAFYLCASTRQQGGEKLFFGSGTQLSVL.

This clone was observed a single time. The gene calls are TRBV5-6 and TRBJ2-1; 11 nucleotides agree with TRBD2. The germline gives CDR1 SGHDT, CDR2 YYEEEE. The CDR3 is made up of 16 amino acids. V shed 0 bases and J 7 bases; nucleotides not matched to a gene: 6. The DNA of the CDR3 is TGTGCCAGCAGCTTGGCCAAGCTAGCGGGGGGTAATGAGCAGTTCTTC. Its protein is CASSLAKLAGGNEQFF.

The chain uses TRBV9 and TRBJ1-1, with TRBD1 matching over 12 bases. Germline CDR1 reads SGDLS; CDR2 reads YYNGEE. Trimming removed 4 bases from V and 7 bases from J; junction bases left unmatched: 14. CDR3 length: 17 residues. The CDR3 sequence: CASSPTLGTGGSVEAFF. In DNA, the CDR3 is TGTGCCAGCAGCCCGACCCTAGGGACAGGGGGCTCGGTTGAAGCTTTCTTT.

J is TRBJ2-6 and V is TRBV2; TRBD1 matches at 8 bases. There are 18 residues in the CDR3. From germline, CDR1 is SNHLY and CDR2 FYNNEI. Losses at the gene ends were 1 base for V and 0 bases for J; bases not matched to a gene: 5. This CDR3 reads CASSEGQGLPSGANVLTF. The CDR3 DNA reads as TGTGCCAGCAGTGAAGGACAGGGGTTACCCTCTGGGGCCAACGTCCTGACTTTC.